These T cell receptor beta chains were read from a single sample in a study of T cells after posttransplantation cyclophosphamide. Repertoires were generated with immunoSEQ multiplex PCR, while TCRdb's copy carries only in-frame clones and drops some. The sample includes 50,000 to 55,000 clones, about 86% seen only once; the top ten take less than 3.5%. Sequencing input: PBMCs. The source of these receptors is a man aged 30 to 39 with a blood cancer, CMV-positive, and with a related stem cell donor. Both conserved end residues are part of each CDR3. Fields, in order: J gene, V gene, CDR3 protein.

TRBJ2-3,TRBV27,CASSFFRGSTDTQYF
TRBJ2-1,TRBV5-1,CASRLQGLAGGVRYNEQFF
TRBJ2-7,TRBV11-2,CASSLDRYEQYF
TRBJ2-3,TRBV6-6,CASRAGGADTQYF
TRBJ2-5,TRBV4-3,CASSQDGGGTEETQYF
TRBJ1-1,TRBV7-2,CASSSPGTGRSRTEAFF
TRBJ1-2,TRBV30,CAWRQGGRVDYGYTF
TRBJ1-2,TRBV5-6,CASSPTGHYGYTF
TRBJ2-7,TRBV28,CASSLRGGEQYF
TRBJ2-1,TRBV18,CASSRTGQDYNEQFF
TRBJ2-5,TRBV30,CAWSVPGSRGTQYF
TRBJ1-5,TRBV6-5,CASSYTAGTDQPQHF
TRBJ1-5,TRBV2,CASSDKSTRNQPQHF
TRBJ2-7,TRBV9,CASSKSGDSLYEQYF
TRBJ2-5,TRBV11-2,CASSLVPGGWDQETQYF
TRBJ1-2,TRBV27,CASSRSGGRNYGYTF
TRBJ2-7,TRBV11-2,CASSTRGRGVAYEQYF
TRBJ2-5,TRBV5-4,CASSGGQGLRETQYF
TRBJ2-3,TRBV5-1,CASSLTSIDTQYF
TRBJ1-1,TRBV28,CASSPGQGAITEAFF
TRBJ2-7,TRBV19,CASSSSQGTPYEQYF
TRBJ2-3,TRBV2,CASSDIRASGRGNTQYF
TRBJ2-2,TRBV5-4,CASSLAGLAGVPGELFF
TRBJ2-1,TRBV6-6,CASSYELTDRSNEQFF
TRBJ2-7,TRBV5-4,CASSLGVGGGYEQYF
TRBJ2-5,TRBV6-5,CASSSTSGSLKETQYF
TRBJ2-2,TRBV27,CASSLWGGTNTGELFF
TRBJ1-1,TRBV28,CASSSTGGWAEAFF
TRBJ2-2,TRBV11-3,CASSLDSRSGELFF
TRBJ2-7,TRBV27,CASSFSPGQGTYEQYF
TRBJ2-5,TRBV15,CATSTRLAGGRAKETQYF
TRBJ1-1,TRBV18,CASSPIFQGAANTEAFF
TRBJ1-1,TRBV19,CASRIGRIEGGAFF
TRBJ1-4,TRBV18,CASSPGQGGEKLFF
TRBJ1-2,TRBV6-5,CASTTGYYGYTF
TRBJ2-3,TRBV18,CASSPRLFDTDTQYF
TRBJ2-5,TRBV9,CASSVVGGKQETQYF
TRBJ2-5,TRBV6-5,CASRSSWAQETQYF
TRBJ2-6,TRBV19,CAATRSVEANVLTF
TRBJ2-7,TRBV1,CTSGAGQYF
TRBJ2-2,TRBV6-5,CASSRQGGTGELFF
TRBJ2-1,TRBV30,CAWRAAGEPRGEQFF
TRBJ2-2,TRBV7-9,CASSLDRVGELFF
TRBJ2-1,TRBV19,CASSMGLASYNEQFF
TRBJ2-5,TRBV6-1,CASSMGQSKETQYF
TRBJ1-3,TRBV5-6,CASSLSFSGNTIYF